The 30 T cell receptor beta chains reported below all come from one sample, sequenced in a study of OX40 agonist ivuxolimab in advanced cancers. Using immunoSEQ multiplex PCR, the repertoire was profiled, and TCRdb retains in-frame clones only, with some absent. The sample shows 80,000 to 95,000 clones, roughly 93% of them seen only once. The source material was CD4+ or CD8+ T cells sorted from blood, sampled in a trial of the OX40 agonist ivuxolimab. The receptors were gathered from an adult with an advanced solid tumor such as melanoma, head and neck, liver or kidney cancer.

J is TRBJ2-1 and V is TRBV10-3, with unresolved D. V lost 0 bases to trimming and J lost 9 bases, with 12 bases between them. CDR3 length equals 14 residues. The V gene's germline CDR1 is ENHRY and CDR2 SYGVKD. In DNA, the CDR3 is TGTGCCATCAGTGAGTCCGTAGGCGTTAGTGAGCAGTTCTTC. It specifies CAISESVGVSEQFF.

As DNA, the CDR3 is TGTGCCGCAAGGACCTTCGATCCTCCGAACACCGGGGAGCTGTTTTTT. This encodes CAARTFDPPNTGELFF. The gene calls are TRBV19 and TRBJ2-2; D remains ambiguous. V lost 11 bases and J 0 bases, leaving 19 bases between the germline ends. The CDR3 totals 16 residues. Germline V gene data show CDR1 as LNHDA and CDR2 as SQIVND (reference sequence).

This clone occurred once. V is TRBV10-3 and J is TRBJ2-3, with D uncertain. The ends were cut back, 6 bases at V and 4 bases at J, with 8 bases in the middle. Germline values: CDR1 ENHRY, CDR2 SYGVKD. There are 12 residues in the CDR3. CDR3 residues: CAIRSSSDTQYF. The CDR3 bases are TGTGCCATCAGATCTAGTTCAGATACGCAGTATTTT.

The chain recombines TRBV1 with TRBJ2-7; the D segment call TRBD2 is taken from the table without a DNA check. TRBV1 is annotated as a pseudogene. The CDR3 is 13 amino acids. CDR3 nucleotide sequence: TGCACCAGCAGCCAGCCCCGGGGGGACGAGCAGTACTTC. It translates to CTSSQPRGDEQYF.

V and J are TRBV5-1 and TRBJ2-7; unclear D gene. V was shortened by 4 bases and J by 2 bases, with 13 bases between the two germline ends. The CDR3 sequence is 14 residues long. Germline V CDR1 and CDR2: SGHRS, YFSETQ. The CDR3 coding sequence is TGCGCCAGCAGCCCAGGAACCAAACCCTACGAGCAGTACTTC. This translates into CASSPGTKPYEQYF.

The gene calls are TRBV7-2 and TRBJ2-1; 11 bases match TRBD2. Germline CDR1 reads SGHTA; CDR2 reads FQGNSA. This CDR3 is 16 amino acids long. With V trimmed by 1 base and J by 4 bases, 3 bases remained unmatched. The CDR3 sequence is CASSLGASGGYNEQFF. The CDR3 bases are TGTGCCAGCAGCTTAGGGGCTAGCGGGGGGTACAATGAGCAGTTCTTC.

This clone was recorded once. The chain is built from TRBV2 and TRBJ1-3; tentatively, D is TRBD1 (5 bases). Germline-derived CDR1 and CDR2 are SNHLY and FYNNEI. V was clipped by 3 bases and J by 1 base, with 10 bases between them. This CDR3 comprises 15 residues. CDR3 DNA: TGTGCCAGCAGTGAGGGGGAATGGTCTGGAAACACCATATATTTT. Protein sequence: CASSEGEWSGNTIYF.

In nucleotides, the CDR3 is TGTGCCAGCAGCGGGGGGCCGGGCTCTGGGGCCAACGTCCTGACTTTC. This translates into CASSGGPGSGANVLTF. The chain couples TRBV11-3 to TRBJ2-6; TRBD1 or TRBD2 may be the D gene (6 bases each). Germline-derived CDR1 and CDR2 are SGHNT and YENEEA. Between the trimmed V and J ends, which lost 5 bases and 0 bases, there was a span of 11 bases. The CDR3 has 16 residues.

The chain employs TRBV15 and TRBJ1-2, with D possibly TRBD1 on 6 matching bases. The CDR3 extends over 14 amino acids. V was clipped by 2 bases and J by 6 bases, with 13 bases between them. CDR1 is LNHNV, CDR2 YYDKDF, per germline (reference sequence). CDR3 coding DNA: TGTGCCACCAGCAGAAGCGGGGGCAGCGATGGCTACACCTTC. Its translation is CATSRSGGSDGYTF.

The chain recombines TRBV7-6 with TRBJ1-3, with no clear D. Germline V gives CDR1 SGHVS, CDR2 FNYEAQ. V gave up 5 bases and J gave up 0 bases, with 17 bases separating them. This CDR3 is built from 17 residues. DNA of the CDR3: TGTGCCAGCAGCCTACTGAGTCCACCTCTCTCTGGAAACACCATATATTTT. Encoded protein: CASSLLSPPLSGNTIYF. The full variable domain, rest sourced from reference TRBV7-6 and TRBJ1-3, is GAGVSQSPRYKVTKRGQDVALRCDPISGHVSLYWYRQALGQGPEFLTYFNYEAQQDKSGLPNDRFSAERPEGSISTLTIQRTEQRDSAMYRCASSLLSPPLSGNTIYFGEGSWLTVV.

The chain combines TRBV11-2 with TRBJ2-2, with a tentative D call TRBD2 (6 bases). The length of the CDR3 is 17 residues. Germline CDR1 reads SGHAT; CDR2 reads FQNNGV. V was cut by 1 base and J by 0 bases, with 12 bases left in between. The CDR3 bases are TGTGCCAGCAGCTTAGTATGGGACTCAACGAACACCGGGGAGCTGTTTTTT. This codes for CASSLVWDSTNTGELFF.

The CDR3: CASSIRGRLEAFF. CDR3 nucleotides: TGTGCCAGTAGTATTAGGGGACGGCTTGAAGCTTTCTTT. The chain employs TRBV19 and TRBJ1-1; the D gene is possibly TRBD1 (5 bases). The CDR3 totals 13 residues. Germline assignment: CDR1 LNHDA and CDR2 SQIVND (reference sequence). Trimming stripped 3 bases from V and 7 bases from J, with 12 bases between.

The count of this clone is one. The chain uses TRBV10-3 and TRBJ2-7, with D hard to call. Between the trimmed V and J ends, which lost 2 bases and 2 bases, there was a span of 13 bases. The CDR3 length is 15 residues. Germline CDR1 reads ENHRY; CDR2 reads SYGVKD. CDR3: CAISEPPPTAYEQYF. The CDR3 nucleotides read TGTGCCATCAGTGAGCCACCCCCTACCGCCTACGAGCAGTACTTC.

V gene TRBV7-9 combines with J gene TRBJ2-1, with D possibly matching TRBD1 (6 bases). V lost 5 bases to trimming and J lost 0 bases, with 11 bases between them. Germline V lookup: CDR1 SEHNR, CDR2 FQNEAQ (reference sequence). CDR3 length: 15 residues. CDR3 region: CASSLTGSSYNEQFF. CDR3 nucleotides: TGTGCCAGCAGCCTAACAGGGAGCTCCTACAATGAGCAGTTCTTC.

This rearrangement joins TRBV9 to TRBJ2-7; 10 bases are shared with TRBD1. CDR1 and CDR2 from the germline V gene are SGDLS and YYNGEE. The CDR3 spans 15 residues. Trimming removed 3 bases from V and 6 bases from J; junction bases left unmatched: 9. This CDR3 is CASSGAGTGVFEQYF. CDR3 sequence (DNA): TGTGCCAGCAGCGGGGCAGGGACAGGGGTTTTCGAGCAGTACTTC.

This clone has a single count. V gene TRBV28 combines with J gene TRBJ2-4, with D uncertain. The CDR3 totals 16 residues. Trimming shortened V by 5 bases and J by 0 bases, and 14 bases separated the two germline ends. Germline V gene lookup returns CDR1 MDHEN and CDR2 SYDVKM. The CDR3 loop is CASSPPLGGAKNIQYF. CDR3 nucleotides: TGTGCCAGCAGTCCACCATTGGGTGGAGCCAAAAACATTCAGTACTTC. The full variable domain, with the rest looked up from reference TRBV28 and TRBJ2-4, is DVKVTQSSRYLVKRTGEKVFLECVQDMDHENMFWYRQDPGLGLRLIYFSYDVKMKEKGDIPEGYSVSREKKERFSLILESASTNQTSMYLCASSPPLGGAKNIQYFGAGTRLSVL.

The chain carries TRBV7-3 and TRBJ1-3; a possible D gene is TRBD2 (5 bases). Near its end, the DNA agrees better with TRBJ2-2, so the J call may be wrong. There are 15 residues in the CDR3. Germline lookup yields CDR1 SGHTA and CDR2 FQGTGA. CDR3 sequence: CASSWTPTNTGELFF. In DNA form, the CDR3 reads TGTGCCAGCAGCTGGACTCCCACGAACACCGGGGAGCTGTTTTTT.

The chain recombines TRBV5-1 with TRBJ2-3; TRBD2 aligns across 7 bases. Looked up from germline, CDR1 is SGHRS and CDR2 is YFSETQ. Trimming at V came to 0 bases and at J to 2 bases, leaving 3 bases not matched to a gene. CDR3 size: 15 residues. The chain's CDR3 is CASSLDGGSTDTQYF. CDR3 nucleotides: TGCGCCAGCAGCTTGGACGGGGGGTCCACAGATACGCAGTATTTT.

The chain carries TRBV9 and TRBJ2-1; 11 positions match TRBD2. The length of the CDR3 is 18 residues. J lost 0 bases, V lost 0 bases, and 5 bases had no gene match. Looked up from germline, CDR1 is SGDLS and CDR2 is YYNGEE. The CDR3 sequence is CASSVGLAGTSSYNEQFF. The CDR3 DNA reads TGTGCCAGCAGCGTAGGACTAGCGGGGACGAGCTCCTACAATGAGCAGTTCTTC.

J is TRBJ2-1 and V is TRBV9; D might be TRBD2 (6 bases). CDR1 is SGDLS and CDR2 is YYNGEE in the germline V gene. V gave up 0 bases and J gave up 0 bases, with 7 bases separating them. This CDR3 is 15 amino acids long. For the CDR3, the DNA is TGTGCCAGCAGCGTAGGCGGGGACTCCTACAATGAGCAGTTCTTC. Translation: CASSVGGDSYNEQFF. Supplemented by reference TRBV9 and TRBJ2-1, the full variable domain reads DSGVTQTPKHLITATGQRVTLRCSPRSGDLSVYWYQQSLDQGLQFLIQYYNGEERAKGNILERFSAQQFPDLHSELNLSSLELGDSALYFCASSVGGDSYNEQFFGPGTRLTVL.

The chain links TRBV29-1 to TRBJ1-1; D is possibly TRBD1 (5 bases). Germline V gene data show CDR1 as SQVTM and CDR2 as ANQGSEA. The CDR3 is 15 residues long. Deletions cut 6 bases from V and 0 bases from J, with 17 bases between. For the CDR3, the DNA is TGCAGCGTCATCTTGGCGGGGGGGGTGAACACTGAAGCTTTCTTT. Protein sequence: CSVILAGGVNTEAFF.

Details on this clone: At one end the junction does not follow the germline gene, possibly because of a read error. The J gene is TRBJ2-7, the V gene TRBV28; 10 nucleotides agree with TRBD2. Germline assignment: CDR1 MDHEN and CDR2 SYDVKM. The CDR3 extends over 15 amino acids. The CDR3: CASSLSPTPTSGELF. CDR3 nucleotide sequence: TGTGCCAGCAGTTTAAGCCCTACTCCCACTAGCGGGGAACTCTTC. Variable domain in full (rest from reference TRBV28 and TRBJ2-7): DVKVTQSSRYLVKRTGEKVFLECVQDMDHENMFWYRQDPGLGLRLIYFSYDVKMKEKGDIPEGYSVSREKKERFSLILESASTNQTSMYLCASSLSPTPTSGELFGPGTRLTVT.

CDR3 residues: CASSISGVAGGLADTQYF. The CDR3 nucleotides read TGTGCCAGTAGTATCTCTGGCGTAGCGGGGGGGCTGGCAGATACGCAGTATTTT. The chain carries TRBV19 and TRBJ2-3; 11 bases match TRBD2. Germline V gene lookup returns CDR1 LNHDA and CDR2 SQIVND (reference sequence). CDR3 length: 18 amino acids. The V gene end was trimmed by 3 bases and the J gene end by 4 bases; junction bases not matched to a gene: 12.

This rearrangement joins TRBV7-2 to TRBJ2-5, with D tentatively TRBD2 (7 bases). In germline, CDR1 is SGHTA, CDR2 FQGNSA. Trimming took 3 bases from V and 2 from J, leaving 10 bases between them. This CDR3 has 14 residues. The CDR3 sequence: CASSLAGAQETQYF. CDR3 DNA: TGTGCCAGCAGCTTGGCGGGGGCGCAAGAGACCCAGTACTTC.

The gene calls are TRBV7-2 and TRBJ1-2; 7 bases map to TRBD1. This CDR3 spans 12 amino acids. The V gene's germline CDR1 is SGHTA and CDR2 FQGNSA. V gave up 5 bases and J gave up 4 bases; unmatched junction bases: 1. CDR3 sequence (DNA): TGTGCCAGCAGCAGGGACAGCTATGGCTACACCTTC. It encodes CASSRDSYGYTF.

The V gene is TRBV18, the J gene TRBJ1-1; the D is unclear. Germline values: CDR1 KGHSH, CDR2 LQKENI. V lost 2 bases to trimming and J lost 3 bases, with 7 bases between them. CDR3 size: 13 residues. The chain's CDR3 is CASSPSRDTEAFF. The CDR3 nucleotides are TGTGCCAGCTCACCATCGAGGGACACTGAAGCTTTCTTT.

CDR3 in amino acids: CASSVAWTSVGGDTQYF. The CDR3 nucleotides are TGTGCCAGCAGCGTAGCTTGGACTAGCGTTGGAGGGGATACGCAGTATTTT. This chain joins TRBV9 and TRBJ2-3; TRBD2 matches 9 bases. CDR1 and CDR2 (germline): SGDLS, YYNGEE. The J segment lost 6 bases and the V segment lost 0 bases, leaving 11 bases of the junction unmatched. The CDR3 covers 17 residues.

The chain couples TRBV28 to TRBJ1-4, with TRBD1 matching over 7 bases. The V gene's germline CDR1 is MDHEN and CDR2 SYDVKM. The trim removed 5 bases at V and 2 bases at J, leaving 5 bases unmatched. The CDR3 totals 15 residues. The CDR3 here is CASSPPTGTNEKLFF. Written as DNA, the CDR3 is TGTGCCAGCAGTCCCCCGACAGGGACTAATGAAAAACTGTTTTTT.

The rearrangement joins TRBV28 to TRBJ1-5, with 7 bases fitting TRBD1. The CDR3 covers 17 residues. V shed 7 bases and J 2 bases; nucleotides not matched to a gene: 14. Germline CDR1 and CDR2: MDHEN and SYDVKM. The CDR3 region is CASTRRDRYLGNQPQHF. The CDR3 bases are TGTGCCAGCACGCGGCGGGACAGATATTTGGGCAATCAGCCCCAGCATTTT. Complete variable domain (other parts from reference TRBV28 and TRBJ1-5): DVKVTQSSRYLVKRTGEKVFLECVQDMDHENMFWYRQDPGLGLRLIYFSYDVKMKEKGDIPEGYSVSREKKERFSLILESASTNQTSMYLCASTRRDRYLGNQPQHFGDGTRLSIL.

This clone was recorded once. This chain links TRBV29-1 with TRBJ2-7; 10 nucleotides line up with TRBD1. Germline V gene data show CDR1 as SQVTM and CDR2 as ANQGSEA. The ends lost 7 bases at V and 2 bases at J; junction bases unmatched: 2. The CDR3 has 12 amino acids. The CDR3 DNA reads as TGCAGCGGTGGGACAGGGGCCTACGAGCAGTACTTC. This sequence encodes CSGGTGAYEQYF.